The 32 T cell receptor beta chains listed next were all sequenced from one sample in a study of shared clonotypes between healthy human individuals. TCRdb's table, derived via immunoSEQ multiplex PCR, lists solely in-frame clones and lacks some. This table has about half a million clones, 70% to 80% appearing once. The sequenced material came from PBMCs. The origin of the receptors is a woman aged 40-49 years in good health. Some clones in this sample may be carry-over from other donors' samples.

This clone was seen once. V is TRBV6-6 and J is TRBJ2-3; D is ambiguous. V lost 3 bases, J lost 3 bases, and 10 bases lay in between. This CDR3 spans 14 amino acids. From germline, CDR1 is MNHNY and CDR2 SVGAGI (reference sequence). This CDR3 is CASSYNAQTDTQYF. CDR3 DNA: TGTGCCAGCAGTTATAACGCGCAAACAGATACGCAGTATTTT.

J is TRBJ1-2 and V is TRBV19; D is uncertain. From germline, CDR1 is LNHDA and CDR2 SQIVND (reference sequence). Trimming took off 3 bases at V and 2 bases at J, with 7 bases between the two ends. This CDR3 is 13 amino acids long. CDR3 loop: CASSILPNYGYTF. The CDR3 DNA sequence: TGTGCCAGTAGTATTTTGCCCAACTATGGCTACACCTTC.

V usage is TRBV2 and J usage is TRBJ1-6; the D is unclear. This CDR3 region has 14 residues. V lost 7 bases to trimming and J lost 5 bases, with 12 bases between them. The germline CDR1 and CDR2 sequences are SNHLY and FYNNEI. The CDR3 sequence: CASNTGPDNSPLHF. In nucleotides, the CDR3 is TGTGCCAGCAACACCGGACCTGATAATTCACCCCTCCACTTT. Full variable domain (outside the CDR3, taken from reference TRBV2 and TRBJ1-6): EPEVTQTPSHQVTQMGQEVILRCVPISNHLYFYWYRQILGQKVEFLVSFYNNEISEKSEIFDDQFSVERPDGSNFTLKIRSTKLEDSAMYFCASNTGPDNSPLHFGNGTRLTVT.

The V and J genes are TRBV2 and TRBJ2-7; a weak D match, TRBD1 (6 bases). V lost 7 bases and J lost 0, with 19 bases in between. This CDR3 spans 16 amino acids. CDR1 and CDR2 (germline): SNHLY, FYNNEI. The DNA of the CDR3 is TGTGCCAGCACAGTAGGGGGATGGCAGCCCTCCTACGAGCAGTACTTC. Amino acids: CASTVGGWQPSYEQYF.

V and J are TRBV6-4 and TRBJ1-1; a possible D gene is TRBD1 (5 bases). CDR1 and CDR2 from the germline V gene are MRHNA and SNTAGT. The CDR3 extends over 15 amino acids. V was pared by 7 bases and J by 3 bases, with 18 bases between. The CDR3 loop is CASILSRDADTEAFF. The CDR3 DNA follows: TGTGCCAGCATTTTAAGCAGGGATGCGGACACTGAAGCTTTCTTT.

This chain uses TRBV28 with TRBJ2-2, with TRBD2 identical over 10 bases. J was trimmed by 1 base and V by 3 bases; bases with no gene match: 2. The CDR3 has 16 residues. Germline V CDR1 and CDR2: MDHEN, SYDVKM. The CDR3 DNA follows: TGTGCCAGCAGTTTTGGGACTAGCGTGAACACCGGGGAGCTGTTTTTT. It yields the protein CASSFGTSVNTGELFF.

The chain recombines TRBV19 with TRBJ2-2, with 7 bases identical to TRBD1. This CDR3 is built from 15 residues. V lost 5 bases and J lost 5; bases outside the gene matches: 8. Germline values: CDR1 LNHDA, CDR2 SQIVND (reference sequence). This chain's CDR3 is CASSGRQGPTGELFF. The CDR3 coding sequence is TGTGCCAGTAGTGGCCGACAGGGACCAACCGGGGAGCTGTTTTTT.

The sample holds a few counts of this clone. This chain uses TRBV19 with TRBJ1-2; possibly TRBD1 for D (6 bases). V was clipped by 4 bases and J by 7 bases, with 22 bases between them. The CDR3 spans 16 residues. The germline gives CDR1 LNHDA, CDR2 SQIVND (reference sequence). Here the CDR3 reads CASSKRTDRQVRGYTF. The CDR3 DNA is TGTGCCAGTAGTAAAAGGACAGACCGACAGGTCCGTGGCTACACCTTC.

The chain has TRBV5-8 and TRBJ2-3; tentatively, D is TRBD2 (6 bases). The length of the CDR3 is 15 residues. V gave up 4 bases and J gave up 0 bases, with 12 bases separating them. Germline loops: CDR1 SGHTS, CDR2 YDEGEE. The DNA of the CDR3 is TGTGCCAGCAGCCCCGGAAGCGGGAGCACAGATACGCAGTATTTT. This encodes CASSPGSGSTDTQYF.

As for this clone: Since a much larger clone is just one base distant, this may be a read error. The chain uses TRBV7-9 and TRBJ1-1; D gene ambiguous. V gave up 3 bases and J gave up 1 base, with 0 bases separating them. This CDR3 region has 11 residues. Germline CDR1 is SEHNR and CDR2 is FQNEAQ (reference sequence). The CDR3 DNA reads as TGTGCCAGCAGCTTGAACACTGAAGCTTTCTTT. Amino acids: CASSLNTEAFF.

This chain uses TRBV28 with TRBJ1-5, with 7 bases aligning to TRBD1. The trim removed 10 bases at V and 3 bases at J, leaving 6 bases unmatched. CDR1 and CDR2 (germline): MDHEN, SYDVKM. The CDR3 sequence is 13 residues long. Here the CDR3 reads CATNRGINQPQHF. The DNA for the CDR3 is TGTGCCACGAACAGGGGAATCAATCAGCCCCAGCATTTT.

This chain links TRBV5-4 with TRBJ2-1, with 12 bases that match TRBD2. J gave up 12 bases and V 0 bases, and 7 bases lay outside the gene matches. CDR3 length: 15 amino acids. Germline loops: CDR1 SGHNT, CDR2 YYREEE (reference sequence). CDR3 amino acids: CASSLGLAGDDLQFF. CDR3 nucleotides: TGTGCCAGCAGCTTGGGACTAGCGGGAGATGATCTGCAGTTCTTC.

The chain is built from TRBV18 and TRBJ1-5; tentative D call: TRBD1 (5 bases). CDR1 and CDR2 from the germline V gene are KGHSH and LQKENI. V lost 6 bases to trimming and J lost 6 bases, with 18 bases between them. This CDR3 comprises 15 residues. As DNA, the CDR3 is TGTGCCAGCTCCGAGACCGGGACGCCTGGTCAGCCCCAGCATTTT. Amino acids: CASSETGTPGQPQHF.

The chain employs TRBV10-1 and TRBJ2-7, with D unclear. This CDR3 has 15 amino acids. Trimming took 0 bases from V and 1 from J, leaving 10 bases between them. CDR1 and CDR2 (germline): WNHNN, SYGVQD (reference sequence). CDR3 in DNA: TGCGCCAGCAGTGAGTCAGGTGGGGAATCCTACGAGCAGTACTTC. It is translated as CASSESGGESYEQYF.

The gene calls are TRBV5-6 and TRBJ2-3; D is perhaps TRBD1 (6 bases). The V gene lost 3 bases and the J gene lost 0 bases, with 17 bases spanning the gap. This CDR3 region has 17 residues. Germline CDR1 and CDR2: SGHDT and YYEEEE. The CDR3 DNA sequence: TGTGCCAGCAGCTCGGGCGTGGGGGCGACTAGCACAGATACGCAGTATTTT. Encoded protein: CASSSGVGATSTDTQYF.

The sample holds one count of this clone. This chain links TRBV23-1 with TRBJ2-1; 12 bases line up with TRBD2. TRBV23-1 is treated as an ORF (open reading frame) with a function not yet certain. V gave up 3 bases and J gave up 6 bases; unmatched junction bases: 12. This CDR3 is 18 amino acids long. The CDR3 region has the DNA TGCGCCAGCAGTCACCGGCTAGCGGGAGGGCCCAGCTGCAATGAGCAGTTCTTC. Residues: CASSHRLAGGPSCNEQFF.

This clone was found many times. The V call is TRBV2, the J call TRBJ1-6; no definite D call. This CDR3 comprises 12 residues. CDR1 and CDR2 from the germline V gene are SNHLY and FYNNEI. Trimming took 4 bases from V and 9 from J, leaving 7 bases between them. The CDR3 is CASSVEGSPLHF. The CDR3 nucleotides are TGTGCCAGCAGTGTTGAGGGTTCACCCCTCCACTTT. Full variable domain (missing parts from reference TRBV2 and TRBJ1-6): EPEVTQTPSHQVTQMGQEVILRCVPISNHLYFYWYRQILGQKVEFLVSFYNNEISEKSEIFDDQFSVERPDGSNFTLKIRSTKLEDSAMYFCASSVEGSPLHFGNGTRLTVT.

The V call is TRBV28, the J call TRBJ2-2; TRBD1 aligns across 8 bases. The V gene end was trimmed by 5 bases and the J gene end by 6 bases; junction bases not matched to a gene: 2. Germline CDR1 reads MDHEN; CDR2 reads SYDVKM. This CDR3 contains 13 residues. CDR3 region: CASSPGGSGELFF. CDR3 coding DNA: TGTGCCAGCAGTCCAGGGGGCTCCGGGGAGCTGTTTTTT.

This chain connects TRBV4-1 to TRBJ2-7, with D perhaps TRBD1 (6 bases). The germline V gene has CDR1 MGHRA and CDR2 YSYEKL. V gave up 4 bases and J gave up 3 bases, with 13 bases separating them. The length of the CDR3 is 14 residues. CDR3 sequence: CASSPRDTHYEQYF. For the CDR3, the DNA is TGCGCCAGCAGCCCCCGGGACACTCACTACGAGCAGTACTTC.

This chain connects TRBV7-8 to TRBJ2-3; TRBD1 is a possible D gene (5 bases). Germline assignment: CDR1 SGHVS and CDR2 FQNEAQ. Trimming took off 5 bases at V and 1 base at J, with 13 bases between the two ends. This CDR3 region has 15 residues. CDR3 residues: CASSVRLGGTDTQYF. The CDR3 coding sequence is TGTGCCAGCAGCGTCAGGTTAGGGGGCACAGATACGCAGTATTTT. Drawing the rest from reference TRBV7-8 and TRBJ2-3, the complete variable domain is GAGVSQSPRYKVAKRGQDVALRCDPISGHVSLFWYQQALGQGPEFLTYFQNEAQLDKSGLPSDRFFAERPEGSVSTLKIQRTQQEDSAVYLCASSVRLGGTDTQYFGPGTRLTVL.

This clone appeared a few times. The gene calls are TRBV7-6 and TRBJ2-1; a weak D match, TRBD2 (5 bases). This CDR3 is 15 amino acids long. Germline V CDR1 and CDR2: SGHVS, FNYEAQ. Between the trimmed V and J ends, which lost 5 bases and 0 bases, there was a span of 11 bases. The CDR3 DNA follows: TGTGCCAGCAGCACTTTAGAGGGCTCCTACAATGAGCAGTTCTTC. Translating it yields CASSTLEGSYNEQFF.

There are a few counts of this clone. The chain joins TRBV15 to TRBJ2-3; 7 bases match TRBD2. Germline CDR1 reads LNHNV; CDR2 reads YYDKDF (reference sequence). This CDR3 comprises 15 residues. The J segment lost 0 bases and the V segment lost 1 base, leaving 1 base of the junction unmatched. The CDR3 DNA reads as TGTGCCACCAGCAGAGGCGGGAGAAGCACAGATACGCAGTATTTT. It yields the protein CATSRGGRSTDTQYF.

This chain links TRBV6-1 with TRBJ2-7, with 15 bases matching TRBD2. J was trimmed by 2 bases and V by 6 bases; bases with no gene match: 2. CDR1 MNHNS and CDR2 SASEGT come from the germline V gene. CDR3 length equals 15 residues. This chain's CDR3 is CASSRTSGRAYEQYF. The CDR3 coding sequence is TGTGCCAGCAGCAGGACTAGCGGGAGGGCCTACGAGCAGTACTTC.

This clone was recorded a few times. The rearrangement joins TRBV30 to TRBJ1-1; D call uncertain. Germline V gives CDR1 GTSNPN, CDR2 SVGIG (reference sequence). V was clipped by 1 base and J by 5 bases, with 11 bases between them. The CDR3 covers 13 residues. For the CDR3, the DNA is TGTGCCTGGAGTGCGGGTGTGGGGACTGAAGCTTTCTTT. It codes for CAWSAGVGTEAFF.

In this sample, this clone turned up once. The V and J genes are TRBV28 and TRBJ2-7, with TRBD2 matching 7 bases. The CDR3 extends over 16 amino acids. Germline CDR1 and CDR2: MDHEN and SYDVKM. V lost 6 bases, J lost 2 bases, and 13 bases stayed unmatched. CDR3 sequence: CASRGEALRGAYEQYF. The CDR3 bases are TGTGCCAGCAGAGGAGAGGCCCTACGGGGGGCCTACGAGCAGTACTTC.

This chain uses TRBV9 with TRBJ2-7, with 9 nucleotides matching TRBD2. Trimming cost V 0 bases and J 5 bases; bases outside gene matches: 6. CDR3 size: 15 residues. The germline CDR1 and CDR2 sequences are SGDLS and YYNGEE. CDR3: CASSVASGNTHEQYF. The CDR3 nucleotides are TGTGCCAGCAGCGTAGCTAGCGGGAATACCCACGAGCAGTACTTC.

This clone was counted only a few times. V is TRBV29-1 and J is TRBJ1-1; D is possibly TRBD1 (6 bases). CDR3 length: 13 amino acids. The ends were cut back, 4 bases at V and 1 base at J, with 10 bases in the middle. Germline V gene lookup returns CDR1 SQVTM and CDR2 ANQGSEA. The CDR3 coding sequence is TGCAGCGTTGTTATACAGGGGAACACTGAAGCTTTCTTT. Translation: CSVVIQGNTEAFF.

This clone was counted a single time. This chain joins TRBV5-4 and TRBJ1-3; D is perhaps TRBD1 (6 bases). The germline gives CDR1 SGHNT, CDR2 YYREEE (reference sequence). This CDR3 comprises 15 residues. Trimming cost V 5 bases and J 0 bases, with 12 bases left between them. Written as DNA, the CDR3 is TGTGCCAGCAGGGACAGCGGCCCCTCTGGAAACACCATATATTTT. Amino acids: CASRDSGPSGNTIYF.

This chain joins TRBV18 and TRBJ1-1, with a tentative D call TRBD1 (5 bases). The V and J ends lost 4 bases and 7 bases respectively, with 16 bases between them. The germline V gene encodes CDR1 KGHSH and CDR2 LQKENI. The CDR3 has 14 residues. The CDR3 DNA reads as TGTGCCAGCTCACACCCCCTTACAAGGGGTGAAGCTTTCTTT. Amino acids: CASSHPLTRGEAFF.

Concerning this clone itself: Other DNA sequences of this sample code for an identical CDR3. The V gene is TRBV5-1, the J gene TRBJ1-1, with TRBD1 identical over 8 bases. The CDR3 length is 14 residues. J gave up 2 bases and V 3 bases, and 3 bases lay outside the gene matches. Germline V gives CDR1 SGHRS, CDR2 YFSETQ. This CDR3 reads CASSSGQGNTEAFF. The CDR3 DNA is TGCGCCAGCAGCTCTGGACAGGGAAACACTGAAGCTTTCTTT.

This sequence joins TRBV5-1 and TRBJ1-1; 11 bases agree with TRBD1. V gave up 4 bases and J gave up 5 bases; unmatched junction bases: 7. This CDR3 is built from 15 residues. Germline CDR1 is SGHRS and CDR2 is YFSETQ. The DNA for the CDR3 is TGCGCCAGCAGCCGCTCAGGACAGGGGGCGACTGAAGCTTTCTTT. As protein: CASSRSGQGATEAFF.

A word on this clone: A much bigger clone sits one base away, suggesting this may be a read error. The sample carries other DNA sequences with the same CDR3. V is TRBV28 and J is TRBJ2-1; 9 bases map to TRBD2. This CDR3 has 15 amino acids. Germline CDR1 MDHEN, CDR2 SYDVKM. V lost 6 bases and J lost 4; bases outside the gene matches: 7. In DNA, the CDR3 is TGTGCCAGCAGCCCCTTAGCGGGAGCGTACAATGAGCAGTTCTTC. Its translation is CASSPLAGAYNEQFF.